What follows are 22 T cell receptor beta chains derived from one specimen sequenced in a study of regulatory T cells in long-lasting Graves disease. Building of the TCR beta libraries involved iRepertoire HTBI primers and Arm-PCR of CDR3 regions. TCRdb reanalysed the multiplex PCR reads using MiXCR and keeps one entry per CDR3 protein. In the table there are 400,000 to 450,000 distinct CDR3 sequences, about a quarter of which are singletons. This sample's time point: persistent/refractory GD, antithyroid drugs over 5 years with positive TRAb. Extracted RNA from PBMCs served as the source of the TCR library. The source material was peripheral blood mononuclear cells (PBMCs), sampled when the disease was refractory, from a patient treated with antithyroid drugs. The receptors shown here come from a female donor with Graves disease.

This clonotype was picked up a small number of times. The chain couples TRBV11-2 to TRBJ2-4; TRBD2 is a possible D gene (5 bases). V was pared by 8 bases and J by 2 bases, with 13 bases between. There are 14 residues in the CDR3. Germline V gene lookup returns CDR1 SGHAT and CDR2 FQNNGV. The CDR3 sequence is CASAHGGTKNIQYF. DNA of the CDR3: TGTGCCAGCGCACACGGAGGCACCAAAAACATTCAGTACTTC. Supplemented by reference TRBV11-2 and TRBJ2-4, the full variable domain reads EAGVAQSPRYKIIEKRQSVAFWCNPISGHATLYWYQQILGQGPKLLIQFQNNGVVDDSQLPKDRFSAERLKGVDSTLKIQPAKLEDSAVYLCASAHGGTKNIQYFGAGTRLSVL.

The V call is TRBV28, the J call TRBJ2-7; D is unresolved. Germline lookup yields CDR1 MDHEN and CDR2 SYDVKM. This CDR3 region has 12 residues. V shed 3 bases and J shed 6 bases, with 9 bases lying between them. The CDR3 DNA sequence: TGTGCCAGCAGTTTCGGCAGCTGCGAGCAGTACTTC. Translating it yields CASSFGSCEQYF.

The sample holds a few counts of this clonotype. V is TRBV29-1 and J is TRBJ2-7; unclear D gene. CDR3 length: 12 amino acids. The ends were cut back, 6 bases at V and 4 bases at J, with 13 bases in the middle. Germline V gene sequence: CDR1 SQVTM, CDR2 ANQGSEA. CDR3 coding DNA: TGCAGCGTATCTTCGGCTAGTTACGAGCAGTACTTC. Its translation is CSVSSASYEQYF.

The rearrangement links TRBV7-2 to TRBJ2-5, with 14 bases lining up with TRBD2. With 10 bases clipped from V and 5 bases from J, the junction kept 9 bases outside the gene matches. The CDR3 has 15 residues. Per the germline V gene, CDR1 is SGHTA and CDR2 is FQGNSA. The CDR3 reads CATSGTSGSYETQYF. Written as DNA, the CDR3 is TGTGCCACCTCCGGGACTAGCGGGAGTTACGAGACCCAGTACTTC. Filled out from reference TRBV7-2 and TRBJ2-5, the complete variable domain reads GAGVSQSPSNKVTEKGKDVELRCDPISGHTALYWYRQSLGQGLEFLIYFQGNSAPDKSGLPSDRFSAERTGGSVSTLTIQRTQQEDSAVYLCATSGTSGSYETQYFGPGTRLLVL.

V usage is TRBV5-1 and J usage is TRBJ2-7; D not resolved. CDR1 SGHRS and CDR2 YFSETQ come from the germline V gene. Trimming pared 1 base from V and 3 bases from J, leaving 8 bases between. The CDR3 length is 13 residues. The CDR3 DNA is TGCGCCAGCAGCTTGCCAGACCTCTACGAGCAGTACTTC. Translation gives CASSLPDLYEQYF.

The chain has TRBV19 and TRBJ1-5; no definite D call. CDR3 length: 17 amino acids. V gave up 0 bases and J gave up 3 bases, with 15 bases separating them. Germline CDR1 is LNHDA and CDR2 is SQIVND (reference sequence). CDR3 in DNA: TGTGCCAGTAGTATAGAGGTGGCTCCGAGGGCCAATCAGCCCCAGCATTTT. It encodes CASSIEVAPRANQPQHF.

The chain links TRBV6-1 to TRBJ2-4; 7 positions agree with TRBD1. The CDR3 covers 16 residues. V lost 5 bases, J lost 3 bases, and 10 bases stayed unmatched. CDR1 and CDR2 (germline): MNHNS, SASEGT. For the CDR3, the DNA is TGTGCCAGCAGTAACCCCGGGACAGAGGACAAAAACATTCAGTACTTC. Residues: CASSNPGTEDKNIQYF.

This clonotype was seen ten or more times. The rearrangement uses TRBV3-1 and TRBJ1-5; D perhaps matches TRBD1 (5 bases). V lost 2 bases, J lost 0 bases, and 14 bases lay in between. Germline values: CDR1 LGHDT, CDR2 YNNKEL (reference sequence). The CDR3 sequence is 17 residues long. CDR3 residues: CASSQWEGTNSNQPQHF. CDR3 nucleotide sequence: TGTGCCAGCAGCCAATGGGAAGGGACCAATAGCAATCAGCCCCAGCATTTT.

As DNA, the CDR3 is TGTGCCAGCAGCCTTGGACAGGGAGTCGACGAGCAGTACTTC. Translating gives CASSLGQGVDEQYF. The chain couples TRBV14 to TRBJ2-7; 8 bases match TRBD1. CDR1 and CDR2 from the germline V gene are SGHDN and FVKESK. V lost 4 bases to trimming and J lost 5 bases; unmatched junction nucleotides: 7. The CDR3 runs to 14 residues.

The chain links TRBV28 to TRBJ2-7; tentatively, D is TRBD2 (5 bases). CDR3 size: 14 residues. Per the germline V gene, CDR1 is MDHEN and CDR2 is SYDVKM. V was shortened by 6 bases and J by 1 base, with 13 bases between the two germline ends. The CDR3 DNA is TGTGCCAGCAGCCCCCCTCGGGGTTCCTACGAGCAGTACTTC. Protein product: CASSPPRGSYEQYF.

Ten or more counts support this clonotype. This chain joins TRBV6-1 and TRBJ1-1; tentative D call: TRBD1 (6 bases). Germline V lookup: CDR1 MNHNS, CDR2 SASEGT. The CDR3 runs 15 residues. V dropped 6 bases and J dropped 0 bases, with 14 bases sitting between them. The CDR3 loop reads CASRLRDTLNTEAFF. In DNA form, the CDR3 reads TGTGCCAGCAGGCTCCGGGACACGTTGAACACTGAAGCTTTCTTT.

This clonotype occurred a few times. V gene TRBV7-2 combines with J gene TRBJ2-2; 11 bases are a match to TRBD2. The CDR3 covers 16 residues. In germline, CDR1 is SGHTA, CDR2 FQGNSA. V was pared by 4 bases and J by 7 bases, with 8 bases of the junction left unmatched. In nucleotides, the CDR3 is TGTGCCAGCAGCTCTACTAGCGGGAGCTTTATCGGGGAGCTGTTTTTT. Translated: CASSSTSGSFIGELFF.

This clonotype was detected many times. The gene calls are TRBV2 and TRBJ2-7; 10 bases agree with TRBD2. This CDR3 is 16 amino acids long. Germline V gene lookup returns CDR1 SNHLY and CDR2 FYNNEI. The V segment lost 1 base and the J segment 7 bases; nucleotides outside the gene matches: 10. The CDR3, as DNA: TGTGCCAGCAGTGAAGAGGGTCTAGCGGGAGCGCGGGAGCAGTACTTC. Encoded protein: CASSEEGLAGAREQYF.

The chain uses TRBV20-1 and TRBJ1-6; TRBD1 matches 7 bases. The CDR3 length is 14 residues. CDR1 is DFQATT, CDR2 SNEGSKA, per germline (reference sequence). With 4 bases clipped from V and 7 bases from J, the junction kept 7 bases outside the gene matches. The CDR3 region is CSAIKTGTNSPLHF. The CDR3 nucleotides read TGCAGTGCTATAAAGACAGGGACCAATTCACCCCTCCACTTT.

CDR3 bases: TGTGCCAGCAGTTCCTTGGGTAGCTCCACAGATACGCAGTATTTT. It yields the protein CASSSLGSSTDTQYF. The gene calls are TRBV6-2 or TRBV6-3 and TRBJ2-3; the D is unclear. The CDR3 has 15 residues. The germline V gene has CDR1 MNHEY and CDR2 SVGEGT. The germline V and J ends were trimmed by 4 bases and 2 bases, with 13 bases remaining between them.

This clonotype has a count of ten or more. CDR3 DNA: TGTGCCTGGAGCAGAAGCCCTCTCTACGAGCAGTACTTC. Amino acid sequence: CAWSRSPLYEQYF. The chain combines TRBV30 with TRBJ2-7; no firm D call. Trimming cost V 3 bases and J 3 bases, with 12 bases left between them. The germline V gene has CDR1 GTSNPN and CDR2 SVGIG (reference sequence). The CDR3 totals 13 residues.

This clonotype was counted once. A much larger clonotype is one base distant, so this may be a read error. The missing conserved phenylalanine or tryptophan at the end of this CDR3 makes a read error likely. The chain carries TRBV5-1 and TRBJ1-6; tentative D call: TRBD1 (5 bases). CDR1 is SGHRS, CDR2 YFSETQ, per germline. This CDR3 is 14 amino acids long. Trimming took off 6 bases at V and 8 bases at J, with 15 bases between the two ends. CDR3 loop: CASTPGLRDSPLHS. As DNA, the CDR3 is TGCGCCAGCACACCGGGACTTAGGGATTCACCCCTCCACTCT.

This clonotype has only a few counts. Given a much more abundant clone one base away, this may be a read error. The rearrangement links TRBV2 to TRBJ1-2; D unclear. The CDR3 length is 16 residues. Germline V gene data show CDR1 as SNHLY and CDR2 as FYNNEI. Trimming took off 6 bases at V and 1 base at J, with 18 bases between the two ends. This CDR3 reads CASRQDSKGNNYGYTF. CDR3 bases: TGTGCCAGCAGGCAAGATTCAAAGGGTAATAACTATGGCTACACCTTC.

The CDR3 DNA follows: TGCAGTGCTAGAGATGTACTTCAACCCTCCTACGAGCAGTACTTC. Encoded protein: CSARDVLQPSYEQYF. This chain links TRBV20-1 with TRBJ2-7; D not resolved. The CDR3 has 15 amino acids. Germline V CDR1 and CDR2: DFQATT, SNEGSKA (reference sequence). Trimming took off 0 bases at V and 0 bases at J, with 12 bases between the two ends.

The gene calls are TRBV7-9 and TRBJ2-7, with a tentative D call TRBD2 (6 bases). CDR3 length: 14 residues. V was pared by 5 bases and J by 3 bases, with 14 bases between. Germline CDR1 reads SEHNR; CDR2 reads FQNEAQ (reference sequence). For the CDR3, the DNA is TGTGCCAGCAGCCCCCGCGGGACTCTCTACGAGCAGTACTTC. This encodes CASSPRGTLYEQYF.

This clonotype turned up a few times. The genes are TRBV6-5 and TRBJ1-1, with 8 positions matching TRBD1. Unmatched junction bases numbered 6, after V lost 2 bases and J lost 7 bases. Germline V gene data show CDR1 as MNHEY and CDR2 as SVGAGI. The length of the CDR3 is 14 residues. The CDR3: CASSYSRGLDEAFF. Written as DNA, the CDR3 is TGTGCCAGCAGTTACAGCAGGGGGCTAGATGAAGCTTTCTTT.

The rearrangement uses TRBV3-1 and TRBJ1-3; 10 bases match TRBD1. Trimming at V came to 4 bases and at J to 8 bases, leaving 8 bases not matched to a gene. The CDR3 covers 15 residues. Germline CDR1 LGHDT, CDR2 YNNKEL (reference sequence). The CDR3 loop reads CASSRTGGGGDTIYF. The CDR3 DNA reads TGTGCCAGCAGCCGGACAGGGGGGGGCGGCGACACCATATATTTT.